This TCR beta chain was sequenced for a study of long-term antiretroviral therapy in people with HIV. The immunoSEQ assay was v3.0, run at survey level. Each sample aimed for about 35,000-50,000 sequenced T-cell genomes. TCRdb keeps only in-frame clones here, not all; method: immunoSEQ multiplex PCR. The sample contains 20,000 or so clones, roughly four fifths of which appear only once. There were no participants with HIV treated outside the United States. The germline V gene encodes CDR1 MNHEY and CDR2 SMNVEV (reference sequence). Deletions cut 5 bases from V and 3 bases from J, with 14 bases between. The CDR3 consists of 16 residues.

The receptor was isolated from a young woman with HIV. The sample consisted of unsorted PBMCs, taken 0.2 years after starting antiretroviral therapy. J is TRBJ2-6 and V is TRBV27; no definite D call. CDR3 sequence reads: CASSNGPLYGANVLTF. The CDR3 nucleotides read TGTGCCAGCAGTAACGGCCCACTCTATGGGGCCAACGTCCTGACTTTC.